A single sample is the source of the 4 T cell receptor beta chains below, sequenced in a study of technical replicates of blood from several donors. The data were produced by immunoSEQ multiplex PCR, yet TCRdb's version contains in-frame clones alone and is incomplete. The sample holds about 97,000 clones, roughly 95% seen once. The specimen sequenced was T cells isolated from PBMCs. The receptors originated from a human donor in good health.

The V gene is TRBV6-6, the J gene TRBJ2-1; tentatively, D is TRBD2 (6 bases). The CDR3 contains 13 residues. Per the germline V gene, CDR1 is MNHNY and CDR2 is SVGAGI (reference sequence). Trimming left V 7 bases short and J 3 bases short, with 10 bases between. The CDR3 DNA reads TGTGCCAGCAAACGGGAGCTCTACAATGAGCAGTTCTTC. Amino acid sequence: CASKRELYNEQFF.

The sample holds one count of this clone. V and J are TRBV7-9 and TRBJ2-2; a weak D match, TRBD2 (5 bases). Germline V CDR1 and CDR2: SEHNR, FQNEAQ (reference sequence). Trimming left V 2 bases short and J 7 bases short, with 11 bases between. The CDR3 contains 14 residues. DNA of the CDR3: TGTGCCAGCAGCTTATGGGAGAATGGCGGGGAGCTGTTTTTT. Translation gives CASSLWENGGELFF.

CDR3 sequence reads: CASSLDLAGDNTQYF. The CDR3, as DNA: TGTGCCAGCAGCTTAGATCTGGCAGGGGATAATACGCAGTATTTT. The rearrangement joins TRBV11-3 to TRBJ2-3, with D perhaps TRBD1 (6 bases). Trimming stripped 0 bases from V and 7 bases from J, with 14 bases between. Germline CDR1 is SGHNT and CDR2 is YENEEA. This CDR3 comprises 15 residues. The full variable domain, completed using reference TRBV11-3 and TRBJ2-3, is EAGVVQSPRYKIIEKKQPVAFWCNPISGHNTLYWYLQNLGQGPELLIRYENEEAVDDSQLPKDRFSAERLKGVDSTLKIQPAELGDSAVYLCASSLDLAGDNTQYFGPGTRLTVL.

The CDR3 loop is CASTNRADTQYF. The CDR3 bases are TGTGCCAGCACTAACCGGGCAGATACGCAGTATTTT. The chain carries TRBV27 and TRBJ2-3; no firm D call. Trimming removed 7 bases from V and 4 bases from J, with 9 bases in between. Per the germline V gene, CDR1 is MNHEY and CDR2 is SMNVEV (reference sequence). The CDR3 loop spans 12 amino acids.